This paragraph reports one T cell receptor (beta chain). Produced via immunoSEQ multiplex PCR; TCRdb's table is partial and in-frame only. The table shows over 90,000 clones, with 70% to 75% occurring only once. This entry comes from a study of CD8 T cell repertoires and HIV-1 epitope variants. Sequencing was performed on uncultured baseline CD8+ T cells from peripheral blood mononuclear cells (PBMCs). The clonotype comes from a male donor with HIV.

The chain's CDR3 is CASSTGTGAIYEQYF. The CDR3 DNA sequence: TGTGCCAGCAGTACCGGGACAGGGGCTATCTACGAGCAGTACTTC. The chain carries TRBV6-5 and TRBJ2-7, with TRBD1 identical over 10 bases. Germline-derived CDR1 and CDR2 are MNHEY and SVGAGI. The trim removed 5 bases at V and 3 bases at J, leaving 7 bases unmatched. The CDR3 length is 15 residues.